This entry describes one T cell receptor (beta chain). Its antigen remains unidentified. The sample comes from a study of cytomegalovirus exposure and HLA in healthy donors. General observations from the study: It was reported in a later analysis that an Asian-associated ancestry cluster showed fewer N-insertions than the approximately 670-donor mean. TCR beta sequences reportedly predicted most subjects' HLA-A and HLA-B alleles accurately. A missense DCLRE1C variant was associated with V- and J-gene trimming of TCR beta chains in a later analysis, and an independent cohort replicated the association. In presence/absence analyses, roughly uniform sequencing depth across donors was assumed.

This PCR relied on a set of 60 Vbeta primers and 13 Jbeta primers. Here immunoSEQ multiplex PCR was the method, and the copy in TCRdb shows in-frame clones only, minus some. The table has around 150,000 clones, almost 80% seen once; the top ten hold over 11%. The specimen was PBMCs. This clonotype was obtained from a man over 45 in good health and CMV-seropositive.

The DNA of the CDR3 is TGTGCCAGCAGCTTCGGCGGTAATAATTCACCCCTCCACTTT. This translates into CASSFGGNNSPLHF. The chain couples TRBV5-8 to TRBJ1-6; D unclear. The CDR3 runs 14 residues. CDR1 is SGHTS, CDR2 YDEGEE, per germline. V was trimmed by 2 bases and J by 5 bases, leaving 8 bases between them.